Reported below is one T cell receptor (beta chain). This clonotype was recorded a few times. This receptor's antigen is unknown. No clone much larger than this one lies a single base away; base qualities are absent. The sequencer listed for this sample is Illumina HiSeq 1500. The public reads were reanalyzed by TCRdb: fastp trimming at Q25, MiXCR alignment, in-frame beta chains only. One record per CDR3 amino acid sequence lists the most common genes and DNA. Here the sample has under 200,000 distinct CDR3 sequences; 17% occur a single time. Together, the top ten hold about 19% of the sample. The source of the sample is a study of T cell repertoires in cytomegalovirus infection (dated by TCRdb to 2018 to 2020). A note on the overall study: Donor HLA type was relevant to the analysis, as public TCR beta signatures indicated carriage of CMV infection together with the matching HLA type.

The CDR3 runs 16 amino acids, cysteine and phenylalanine included. Kept here is only the CDR3 DNA, which spans 48 bases and is read in frame from base 1. Trimming takes 0 bases off V and 2 bases off J; junction bases not matched to a gene: 4. CDR1 and CDR2, looked up from the germline V gene, are SGHVS and FQNEAQ. The research as a whole found: In the ex vivo response, HLA-C-restricted CMV-specific TCR beta clonotypes were dominant, and in two of eight donors the single most frequent clonotype came from this HLA-C-restricted group. Carriers of CMV infection plus the relevant HLA type were discriminated by the cumulative frequency of public TCR beta family members in the study cohort and in an independent roughly 380-donor cohort.

The origin of this receptor is a human donor in good health (CMV status not recorded). Some clones in this sample may be carry-over from other donors' samples. The sequenced material came from CD8+ T cells from PBMCs. The receptor chain draws on TRBV7-8 and TRBJ2-5; TRBD2 agrees with 9 junctional bases. This receptor has the CDR3 CASSLAGAGGQETQYF. The DNA is as follows: TGTGCCAGCAGCTTAGCGGGAGCGGGGGGACAAGAGACCCAGTACTTC.